Listed here are 21 T cell receptor beta chains from one sample, sequenced in a study of T-cell memory formation after mild COVID-19. Via MiXCR, TCRdb re-called the 5' RACE reads, giving one row per CDR3 protein. The data contain about 290,000 distinct CDR3 sequences, 15% to 20% of them singletons. Sequencing was done on a sample of PBMCs or a T cell subset sorted from them (not recorded which). The receptor set was obtained from a man aged 18 to 29 who had mild COVID-19 (a few samples of this study predate the infection). Cell type and time point are not known.

This sequence joins TRBV20-1 and TRBJ2-1, with TRBD1 as a possible D gene (6 bases). The CDR3 runs to 13 residues. Germline values: CDR1 DFQATT, CDR2 SNEGSKA (reference sequence). V was shortened by 0 bases and J by 3 bases, with 6 bases between the two germline ends. DNA for the CDR3: TGCAGTGCTAGAGAGGACAGCTACAATGAGCAGTTCTTC. Translating it yields CSAREDSYNEQFF.

The rearrangement joins TRBV19 to TRBJ1-5; TRBD1 might be the D (6 bases). The V and J ends lost 3 bases and 7 bases respectively, with 13 bases between them. CDR1 and CDR2 (germline): LNHDA, SQIVND (reference sequence). There are 14 residues in the CDR3. The CDR3 sequence: CASSMVQGGQPQHF. CDR3 nucleotides: TGTGCCAGTAGTATGGTACAGGGCGGACAGCCCCAGCATTTT. The complete variable domain, with remaining parts taken from reference TRBV19 and TRBJ1-5, reads DGGITQSPKYLFRKEGQNVTLSCEQNLNHDAMYWYRQDPGQGLRLIYYSQIVNDFQKGDIAEGYSVSREKKESFPLTVTSAQKNPTAFYLCASSMVQGGQPQHFGDGTRLSIL.

The chain links TRBV5-1 to TRBJ2-1, with D maybe TRBD1 (6 bases). This CDR3 comprises 14 residues. Germline V gene sequence: CDR1 SGHRS, CDR2 YFSETQ. V was pared by 8 bases and J by 2 bases, with 14 bases between. In DNA, the CDR3 is TGCGCCAGTGGGCGGTGGGGGCCCTACAATGAGCAGTTCTTC. Its translation is CASGRWGPYNEQFF.

The rearrangement links TRBV18 to TRBJ2-2; D is possibly TRBD1 or TRBD2 (6 bases each). CDR3 size: 18 residues. Trimming stripped 1 base from V and 0 bases from J, with 15 bases between. The germline gives CDR1 KGHSH, CDR2 LQKENI. The CDR3 sequence is CASSPRSPGGANTGELFF. CDR3 DNA: TGTGCCAGCTCACCACGATCCCCCGGGGGCGCGAACACCGGGGAGCTGTTTTTT.

The genes are TRBV6-5 and TRBJ2-2; D gene unclear. CDR3 length: 15 residues. V was pared by 5 bases and J by 0 bases, with 10 bases between. Germline V lookup: CDR1 MNHEY, CDR2 SVGAGI. CDR3 protein: CASSRTGANTGELFF. The CDR3 DNA sequence: TGTGCCAGCAGTAGGACGGGTGCGAACACCGGGGAGCTGTTTTTT.

This clonotype was recorded at least ten times. This rearrangement joins TRBV20-1 to TRBJ2-3, with TRBD2 identical over 10 bases. Losses at the gene ends were 0 bases for V and 5 bases for J; bases not matched to a gene: 5. This CDR3 is built from 15 residues. Germline loops: CDR1 DFQATT, CDR2 SNEGSKA (reference sequence). CDR3 in amino acids: CSARDERGGKDTQYF. The CDR3 nucleotides read TGCAGTGCTAGAGATGAGCGGGGGGGCAAAGATACGCAGTATTTT.

The chain is built from TRBV7-2 and TRBJ1-2; D might be TRBD1 (5 bases). The V end was cut by 4 bases, the J end by 6 bases, with 18 bases between. CDR1 and CDR2 from the germline V gene are SGHTA and FQGNSA. The CDR3 loop spans 15 amino acids. CDR3 bases: TGTGCCAGCAGCTCCTGGAAACAGGTTACCGATGGCTACACCTTC. Protein product: CASSSWKQVTDGYTF.

This chain joins TRBV21-1 and TRBJ1-5. TRBV21-1 is labeled a pseudogene. CDR3 length equals 17 residues. The CDR3 nucleotides read TGTGCCAGCAGCAAATCTTTTCGACAATATAGCAATCAGCCCCAGCATTTT. Its protein product is CASSKSFRQYSNQPQHF.

This clonotype was counted only a few times. The chain is built from TRBV12-3 or TRBV12-4 and TRBJ2-3, with 13 bases lining up with TRBD2. CDR3 length equals 17 residues. V lost 1 base and J lost 7; bases outside the gene matches: 8. The CDR3 loop reads CASSLVLAGGRTNTQYF. CDR3 in DNA: TGTGCCAGCAGTTTAGTACTAGCGGGGGGGCGGACGAATACGCAGTATTTT.

This clonotype appeared many times. The chain carries TRBV7-6 and TRBJ2-5; D call uncertain. Germline V gene data show CDR1 as SGHVS and CDR2 as FNYEAQ. The CDR3 length is 13 residues. V lost 1 base to trimming and J lost 0 bases, with 3 bases between them. This CDR3 reads CASSLGHQETQYF. CDR3 sequence (DNA): TGTGCCAGCAGCTTAGGGCACCAAGAGACCCAGTACTTC.

J is TRBJ2-3 and V is TRBV12-5; the D gene is possibly TRBD1 (6 bases). The CDR3 is made up of 14 amino acids. Germline assignment: CDR1 LGHNT and CDR2 FRNRAP. Trimming removed 0 bases at V and 6 bases at J, with 10 bases between. The CDR3 region has the DNA TGTGCTAGTGGTTTGGTGGGGGCCGGGGATACGCAGTATTTT. As protein: CASGLVGAGDTQYF.

This clonotype was counted a few times. The chain couples TRBV29-1 to TRBJ2-5; TRBD1 is a possible D gene (5 bases). Deletions cut 4 bases from V and 4 bases from J, with 16 bases between. The CDR3 sequence is 14 residues long. CDR1 SQVTM and CDR2 ANQGSEA come from the germline V gene. The DNA of the CDR3 is TGCAGCGTTGGAGACCAGGGTGGCGGAGAGACCCAGTACTTC. Translating gives CSVGDQGGGETQYF.

This clonotype showed up just a few times. The chain uses TRBV4-1 and TRBJ1-6; D is perhaps TRBD1 (5 bases). The CDR3 is 16 amino acids. V was pared by 0 bases and J by 9 bases, with 15 bases between. CDR1 is MGHRA and CDR2 is YSYEKL in the germline V gene. Here the CDR3 DNA reads TGCGCCAGCAGCCAAGAAGGGCTAAGACAGACTTCACCCCTCCACTTT. Its translation: CASSQEGLRQTSPLHF.

The sample holds a few counts of this clonotype. The V gene is TRBV28, the J gene TRBJ2-1; 10 bases align to TRBD1. Germline CDR1 and CDR2: MDHEN and SYDVKM. V shed 2 bases and J 8 bases; nucleotides not matched to a gene: 6. The CDR3 runs 15 residues. CDR3: CASSLPGTGEYEQFF. CDR3 coding DNA: TGTGCCAGCAGTTTACCCGGGACAGGGGAATATGAGCAGTTCTTC.

V gene TRBV29-1 combines with J gene TRBJ1-3; unclear D gene. The CDR3 spans 13 residues. V was cut by 4 bases and J by 0 bases, with 7 bases left in between. Germline CDR1 reads SQVTM; CDR2 reads ANQGSEA. Written as DNA, the CDR3 is TGCAGCGTTGCACAGAGCTCTGGAAACACCATATATTTT. Amino acids: CSVAQSSGNTIYF.

V gene TRBV4-1 combines with J gene TRBJ1-5, with 9 nucleotides matching TRBD1. The germline CDR1 and CDR2 sequences are MGHRA and YSYEKL. The CDR3 is 16 residues long. Losses at the gene ends were 1 base for V and 6 bases for J; bases not matched to a gene: 7. In nucleotides, the CDR3 is TGCGCCAGCAGCCAAGGCCCGGGACAGGGTCCTCAGCCCCAGCATTTT. It codes for CASSQGPGQGPQPQHF.

This clonotype appeared a few times. CDR3: CASSLVFADTQYF. The CDR3 DNA follows: TGTGCCAGCAGCTTAGTCTTCGCAGATACGCAGTATTTT. The rearrangement links TRBV7-2 to TRBJ2-3, with D unresolved. CDR1 is SGHTA, CDR2 FQGNSA, per germline. The germline V and J ends were trimmed by 1 base and 4 bases, with 6 bases remaining between them. The CDR3 length is 13 residues.

The rearrangement links TRBV29-1 to TRBJ2-2, with TRBD1 identical over 7 bases. Per germline, CDR1 SQVTM and CDR2 ANQGSEA. This CDR3 region has 14 residues. Trimming cost V 7 bases and J 4 bases; bases outside gene matches: 9. The CDR3 nucleotides are TGCAGCGCCGTACAGGGGTTGGGCACCGGGGAGCTGTTTTTT. It yields the protein CSAVQGLGTGELFF.

The chain uses TRBV10-1 and TRBJ1-1; no firm D call. The V gene lost 5 bases and the J gene lost 3 bases, with 10 bases spanning the gap. Germline V lookup: CDR1 WNHNN, CDR2 SYGVQD (reference sequence). The CDR3 covers 13 residues. CDR3 nucleotide sequence: TGCGCCAGCAGTATTACTAGGGACACTGAAGCTTTCTTT. Residues: CASSITRDTEAFF.

This clonotype was recorded a few times. The chain is built from TRBV7-9 and TRBJ2-4; no clear D gene. The CDR3 covers 15 residues. Germline assignment: CDR1 SEHNR and CDR2 FQNEAQ (reference sequence). Trimming stripped 5 bases from V and 1 base from J, with 12 bases between. The CDR3, as DNA: TGTGCCAGCAGCCTTCCTGACGGGGCCAAAAACATTCAGTACTTC. It specifies CASSLPDGAKNIQYF.

The chain is built from TRBV7-2 and TRBJ2-6, with a weak D call TRBD2 (5 bases). The germline V and J ends were trimmed by 5 bases and 0 bases, with 11 bases remaining between them. The length of the CDR3 is 16 residues. Germline values: CDR1 SGHTA, CDR2 FQGNSA. The CDR3 DNA sequence: TGTGCCAGCAGCCGACTACGGAGCTCTGGGGCCAACGTCCTGACTTTC. This translates into CASSRLRSSGANVLTF.